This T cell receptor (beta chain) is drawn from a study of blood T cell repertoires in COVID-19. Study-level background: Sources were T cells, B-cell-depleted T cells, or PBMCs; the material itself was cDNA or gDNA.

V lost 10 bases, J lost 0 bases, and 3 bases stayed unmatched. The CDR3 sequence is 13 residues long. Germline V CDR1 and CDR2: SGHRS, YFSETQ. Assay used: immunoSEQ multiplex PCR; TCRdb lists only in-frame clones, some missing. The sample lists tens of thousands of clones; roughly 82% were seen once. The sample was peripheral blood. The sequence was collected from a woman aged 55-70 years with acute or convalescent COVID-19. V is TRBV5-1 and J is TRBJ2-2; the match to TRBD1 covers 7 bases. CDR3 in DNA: TGCGCCGGACAGGATTCGAACACCGGGGAGCTGTTTTTT. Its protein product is CAGQDSNTGELFF.